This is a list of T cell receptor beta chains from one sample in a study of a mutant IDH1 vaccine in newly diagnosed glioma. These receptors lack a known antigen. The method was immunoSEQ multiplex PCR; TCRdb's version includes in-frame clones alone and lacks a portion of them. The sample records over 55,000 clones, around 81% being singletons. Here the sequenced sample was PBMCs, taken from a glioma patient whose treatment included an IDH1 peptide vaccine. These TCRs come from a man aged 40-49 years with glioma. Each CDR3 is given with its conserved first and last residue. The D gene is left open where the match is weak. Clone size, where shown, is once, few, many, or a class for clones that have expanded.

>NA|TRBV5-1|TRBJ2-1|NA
CASSSGTPVYNEQFF
TGCGCCAGCAGTTCTGGGACACCCGTTTACAATGAGCAGTTCTTC
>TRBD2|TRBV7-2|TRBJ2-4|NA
CASSIRTSGRNIQYF
TGTGCCAGCAGCATCCGGACTAGCGGGAGAAACATTCAGTACTTC
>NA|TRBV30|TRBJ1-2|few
CAWIRVFYGYTF
TGTGCCTGGATTCGGGTCTTCTATGGCTACACCTTC
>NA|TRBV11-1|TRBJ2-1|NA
CASSLRPRGNNEQFF
TGTGCCAGCAGCTTAAGGCCGAGGGGAAACAATGAGCAGTTCTTC
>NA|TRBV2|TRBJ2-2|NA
CASSEAGGRTGELFF
TGTGCCAGCAGTGAAGCGGGGGGCCGCACCGGGGAGCTGTTTTTT
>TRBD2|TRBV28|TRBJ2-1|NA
CASSLPGLAGNEQFF
TGTGCCAGCAGTCTCCCGGGACTAGCGGGAAATGAGCAGTTCTTC
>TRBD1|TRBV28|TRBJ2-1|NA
CASRTDRGGNEQFF
TGTGCCAGCAGGACGGACAGGGGTGGCAATGAGCAGTTCTTC
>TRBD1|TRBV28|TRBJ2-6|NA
CASSLFRTGWSGANVLTF
TGTGCCAGCAGTTTATTTCGGACAGGGTGGTCTGGGGCCAACGTCCTGACTTTC
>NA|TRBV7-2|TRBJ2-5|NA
CASSLQETQYF
TGTGCCAGCAGCTTGCAAGAGACCCAGTACTTC
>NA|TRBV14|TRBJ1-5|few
CASSQDPNQPQHF
TGTGCCAGCAGCCAAGACCCTAATCAGCCCCAGCATTTT
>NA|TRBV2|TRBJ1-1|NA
CASSQTRNTEAFF
TGTGCCAGCAGCCAAACAAGGAACACTGAAGCTTTCTTT
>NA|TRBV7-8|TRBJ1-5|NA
CASSLDSGFVGPQHF
TGTGCCAGCAGCTTAGATAGCGGGTTCGTGGGGCCCCAGCATTTT
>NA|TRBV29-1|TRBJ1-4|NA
CSGIEGGNEKLFF
TGCAGCGGGATTGAAGGGGGGAATGAAAAACTGTTTTTT
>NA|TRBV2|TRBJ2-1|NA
CAGSGSRRDNEQFF
TGTGCCGGATCAGGGTCTAGACGGGACAATGAGCAGTTCTTC